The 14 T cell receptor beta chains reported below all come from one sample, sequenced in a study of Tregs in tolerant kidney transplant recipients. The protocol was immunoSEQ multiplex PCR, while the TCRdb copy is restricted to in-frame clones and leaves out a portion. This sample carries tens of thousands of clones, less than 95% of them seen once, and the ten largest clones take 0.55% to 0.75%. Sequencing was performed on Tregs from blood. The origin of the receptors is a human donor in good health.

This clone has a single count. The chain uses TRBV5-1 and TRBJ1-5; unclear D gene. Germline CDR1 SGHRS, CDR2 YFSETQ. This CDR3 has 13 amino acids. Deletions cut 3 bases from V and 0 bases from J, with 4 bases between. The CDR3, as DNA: TGCGCCAGCAGCTCATATAGCAATCAGCCCCAGCATTTT. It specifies CASSSYSNQPQHF. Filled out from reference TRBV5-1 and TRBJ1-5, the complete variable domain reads KAGVTQTPRYLIKTRGQQVTLSCSPISGHRSVSWYQQTPGQGLQFLFEYFSETQRNKGNFPGRFSGRQFSNSRSEMNVSTLELGDSALYLCASSSYSNQPQHFGDGTRLSIL.

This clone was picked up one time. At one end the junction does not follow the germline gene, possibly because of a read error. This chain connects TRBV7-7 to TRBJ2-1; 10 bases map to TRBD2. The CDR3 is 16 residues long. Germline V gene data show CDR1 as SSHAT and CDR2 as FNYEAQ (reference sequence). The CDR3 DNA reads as TGTGCTAGCAGCTTAGTAAGCGGGGGGGCCGGGAATGAGCAGTTCTTC. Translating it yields CASSLVSGGAGNEQFF.

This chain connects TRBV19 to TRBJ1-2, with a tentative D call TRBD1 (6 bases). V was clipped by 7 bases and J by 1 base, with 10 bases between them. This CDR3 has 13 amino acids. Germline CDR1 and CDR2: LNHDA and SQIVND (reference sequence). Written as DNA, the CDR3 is TGTGCCAGTACGACGGACAGTAACTATGGCTACACCTTC. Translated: CASTTDSNYGYTF.

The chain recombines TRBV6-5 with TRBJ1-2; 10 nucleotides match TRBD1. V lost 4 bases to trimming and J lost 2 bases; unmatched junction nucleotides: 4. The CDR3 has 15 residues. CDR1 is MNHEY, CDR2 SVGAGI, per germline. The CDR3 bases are TGTGCCAGCAGTTTCAGGGACAGGGGAAACTATGGCTACACCTTC. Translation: CASSFRDRGNYGYTF.

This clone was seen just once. CDR3 coding DNA: TGTGCCAGCCAAGCGGGGCGCCTGAGCTCCTACAATGAGCAGTTCTTC. Amino acid sequence: CASQAGRLSSYNEQFF. J is TRBJ2-1 and V is TRBV6-6; 7 positions agree with TRBD2. This CDR3 comprises 16 residues. CDR1 MNHNY and CDR2 SVGAGI come from the germline V gene (reference sequence). V dropped 8 bases and J dropped 0; count of bases not matched to a gene: 10.

CDR3 loop: CAISESGATAFF. CDR3 coding DNA: TGTGCCATCAGTGAGTCGGGGGCCACAGCTTTCTTT. The chain couples TRBV10-3 to TRBJ1-1, with D tentatively TRBD1 (6 bases). This CDR3 is 12 amino acids long. V lost 0 bases, J lost 10 bases, and 9 bases lay in between. Per the germline V gene, CDR1 is ENHRY and CDR2 is SYGVKD.

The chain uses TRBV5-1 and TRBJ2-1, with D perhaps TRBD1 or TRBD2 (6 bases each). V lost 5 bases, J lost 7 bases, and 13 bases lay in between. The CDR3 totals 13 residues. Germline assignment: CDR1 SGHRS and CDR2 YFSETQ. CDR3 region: CASSPGASNEQFF. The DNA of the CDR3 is TGCGCCAGCAGTCCGGGGGCCTCGAATGAGCAGTTCTTC.

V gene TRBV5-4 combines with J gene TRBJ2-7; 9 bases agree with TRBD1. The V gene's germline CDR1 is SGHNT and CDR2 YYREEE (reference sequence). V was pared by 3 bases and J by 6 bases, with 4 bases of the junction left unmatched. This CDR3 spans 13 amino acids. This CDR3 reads CASSSQGAGEQYF. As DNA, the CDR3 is TGTGCCAGCAGCTCACAGGGGGCCGGCGAGCAGTACTTC.

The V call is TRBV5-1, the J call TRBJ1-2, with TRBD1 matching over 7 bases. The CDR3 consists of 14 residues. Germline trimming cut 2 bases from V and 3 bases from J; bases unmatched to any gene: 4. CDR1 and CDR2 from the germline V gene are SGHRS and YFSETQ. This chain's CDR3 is CASSFLGQHYGYTF. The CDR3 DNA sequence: TGCGCCAGCAGCTTTTTGGGACAGCACTATGGCTACACCTTC.

CDR3 sequence reads: CASSLVTNEKLFF. The CDR3 DNA reads TGTGCCAGCTCACTGGTTACTAATGAAAAACTGTTTTTT. The chain uses TRBV18 and TRBJ1-4; the D is unclear. CDR3 length: 13 residues. The germline CDR1 and CDR2 sequences are KGHSH and LQKENI. The V end was cut by 4 bases, the J end by 2 bases, with 5 bases between. Looking up the rest from reference TRBV18 and TRBJ1-4 gives the full variable domain: NAGVMQNPRHLVRRRGQEARLRCSPMKGHSHVYWYRQLPEEGLKFMVYLQKENIIDESGMPKERFSAEFPKEGPSILRIQQVVRGDSAAYFCASSLVTNEKLFFGSGTQLSVL.

CDR3 sequence (DNA): TGTGCCAGCAGCTTAGATTCGAGGGGCCTGCATCTGGGCTATGGCTACACCTTC. Translating it yields CASSLDSRGLHLGYGYTF. The chain couples TRBV7-2 to TRBJ1-2, with a tentative D call TRBD1 (5 bases). This CDR3 region has 18 residues. Germline V gives CDR1 SGHTA, CDR2 FQGNSA. V lost 1 base, J lost 4 bases, and 22 bases lay in between.

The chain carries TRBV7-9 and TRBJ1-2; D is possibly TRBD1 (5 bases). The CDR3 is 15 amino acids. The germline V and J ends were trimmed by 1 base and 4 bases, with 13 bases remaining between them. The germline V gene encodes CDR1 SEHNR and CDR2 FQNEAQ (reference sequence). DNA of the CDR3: TGTGCCAGCAGCTTAGTGGGGGATCCCATCTATGGCTACACCTTC. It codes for CASSLVGDPIYGYTF. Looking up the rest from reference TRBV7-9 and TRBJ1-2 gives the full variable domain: DTGVSQNPRHKITKRGQNVTFRCDPISEHNRLYWYRQTLGQGPEFLTYFQNEAQLEKSRLLSDRFSAERPKGSFSTLEIQRTEQGDSAMYLCASSLVGDPIYGYTFGSGTRLTVV.

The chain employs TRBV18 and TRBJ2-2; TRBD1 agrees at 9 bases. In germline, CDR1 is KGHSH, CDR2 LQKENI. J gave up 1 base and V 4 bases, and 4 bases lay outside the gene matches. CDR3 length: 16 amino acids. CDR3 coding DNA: TGTGCCAGCTCACTACAGGGGGCTATGAACACCGGGGAGCTGTTTTTT. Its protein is CASSLQGAMNTGELFF. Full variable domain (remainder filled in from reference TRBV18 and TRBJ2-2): NAGVMQNPRHLVRRRGQEARLRCSPMKGHSHVYWYRQLPEEGLKFMVYLQKENIIDESGMPKERFSAEFPKEGPSILRIQQVVRGDSAAYFCASSLQGAMNTGELFFGEGSRLTVL.

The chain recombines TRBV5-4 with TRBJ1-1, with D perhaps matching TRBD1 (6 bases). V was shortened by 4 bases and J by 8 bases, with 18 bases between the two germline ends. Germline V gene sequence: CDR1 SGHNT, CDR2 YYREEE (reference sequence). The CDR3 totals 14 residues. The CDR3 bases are TGTGCCAGCAGCCAAAGGGCAGGGGCGGGGGAAGCTTTCTTT. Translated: CASSQRAGAGEAFF.